Below, one T cell receptor beta chain is given with its context. Its antigen is unidentified. Using immunoSEQ multiplex PCR, the repertoire was profiled, and TCRdb retains in-frame clones only, with some absent. This repertoire shows around 7,000 clones, 88% found once; its top ten account for 3.6%. This CDR3 region has 13 residues. Looked up from germline, CDR1 is SGDLS and CDR2 is YYNGEE. The V end lost 3 bases, the J end lost 4 bases, and 11 bases lay between the germline ends. These data are taken from a study of T cell clonotyping in hematopoietic cell transplantation. General observations from the study: After transplant, recipient diversity fell while pathologically expanded clonotypes grew through day 180.

Sample time point: recipient sample about 28 days before transplant, after cytoreduction. The sequence was obtained from a man aged 30 to 45 with acute myeloid leukemia. Some clones in this sample may be carry-over from other donors' samples. This specimen was peripheral blood mononuclear cells, taken before stem cell transplant. The chain has TRBV9 and TRBJ2-7, with D perhaps given as TRBD1 or TRBD2 (5 bases each). The CDR3 DNA reads as TGTGCCAGCAGCGAAATGGGGGAGTACGAGCAGTACTTC. Translating gives CASSEMGEYEQYF. Full variable domain (rest looked up from reference TRBV9 and TRBJ2-7): DSGVTQTPKHLITATGQRVTLRCSPRSGDLSVYWYQQSLDQGLQFLIQYYNGEERAKGNILERFSAQQFPDLHSELNLSSLELGDSALYFCASSEMGEYEQYFGPGTRLTVT.